This TCR beta chain appears in the sequencing data of a study of CD4 T cells in relation to SARS-CoV-2 and coronaviruses (dated by TCRdb to the early 2020s). Background on the whole study: In the ViraFEST assay, PBMCs were cultured with antigen for 9 to 10 days, after which TCR beta CDR3s were sequenced to identify antigen-specific clonal expansions. An HIV-1 Nef peptide pool or a no-peptide culture served as the negative reference condition. HLA restriction was mapped for shared crossreactive spike epitopes using patient-derived lymphoblastoid cell lines. Memory CD4+ T cell crossreactivity between SARS-CoV-2 and common cold coronavirus spike proteins was assessed at the TCR clonotype level in the study. The Adaptive Biotechnologies TCR-sequencing kit was used to sequence samples from three pre-COVID donors and the naive versus memory experiments, while other data came from Illumina-based sequencing. A different TCR-beta assay, based on Illumina, was used to sequence expansion assays from other donors in the study. The paper's findings and limits, for the study overall: Pre-pandemic and post-infection samples were not both contributed by any donor, so tracing of the source of pre-existing responses was limited. Roughly 67% of donors had memory CD4+ clonotypes that crossrecognized SARS-CoV-2 and at least one common cold coronavirus spike. The study was limited by small numbers of patients and tested TCRs. Crossreactivity analysis was centred on spike protein, so crossreactivity against other viral proteins was not assessed. Significantly weaker SARS-CoV-2-driven expansion was shown by crossreactive clones than by monoreactive clones, consistent with antigenic imprinting.

Library preparation was by the immunoSEQ multiplex PCR assay. The original methods were these. During preprocessing, nonproductive sequences were discarded, as were any CDR3s that did not begin with C, did not end with F or W, or were shorter than 7 amino acids. Antigen-specific clonotypes were called with the MANAFEST web app on the basis of expansion relative to the reference and to other culture wells. A clone counted as positive if significantly expanded in 2 of 3 replicate wells versus the reference culture at FDR below 0.05. A further requirement for positive clones was significant expansion compared with all other tandem wells, along with an odds ratio above 5. CDR3 homology was measured as pairwise Levenshtein distance, computed with the stringdist R package after trimming three terminal residues from each end. TCRdb took over this immuneACCESS table, retaining in-frame rearrangements with V and J assigned. Such tables are incomplete; in checked studies, under half of the missing clones stem from an unresolved V gene, and the remainder is unexplained. The V and J calls and the clone size are those of that table, but D and trimming were determined from the DNA. The sample data list about 28,000 clones, and roughly 69% of these were observed just once. The ten largest clones represent roughly 23% of the sample.

Only a few counts were recorded for this clone. Its antigen is not yet known. No base quality values were provided; no much bigger clone lies one nucleotide off. The CDR3, cysteine through phenylalanine, is 12 amino acids long. This entry keeps only the CDR3 DNA: 36 bases, framed from base 1. V drops 2 bases and J drops 15 bases, leaving 11 bases in between. CDR1 and CDR2, per the germline V gene, are SGHTA and FQGNSA. CD4+ T cells from unexposed donors were collected before the COVID-19 pandemic (2011-2018). After roughly 11 days of culture, CD4+ T cells were isolated with the EasySep CD4+ T cell isolation kit. As far as cell numbers permitted, CD4+ T cells from unexposed donors were tested for reactivity against SARS-CoV-2 S and N as well as four spike pools from common cold coronaviruses. Two million PBMCs per well were cultured in IMDM with approximately 4.5% human AB serum and around 10 IU/ml IL-2. Half of the culture medium was replaced with fresh IL-2-containing medium on days 3 and 7. In general, every peptide culture condition was set up in three replicate wells. Leukapheresis product for the unexposed donors was purchased commercially. PBMCs were isolated from leukapheresis product or whole blood by Ficoll-Paque PLUS gradient centrifugation. PBMCs were either cryopreserved at -140°C or used fresh in the expansion assay. The QIAamp Micro DNA Kit was used to extract genomic DNA from the CD4+ T cells.

The sequenced material came from CD4+ T cells from PBMCs, cultured in vitro. In this chain, TRBV7-2 is recombined with TRBJ1-6, with the D segment identity uncertain. The clonotype originates from a human donor in good health. The CDR3: CASSLMQAGLHF. The nucleotide sequence reads as follows: TGTGCCAGCAGCTTAATGCAGGCCGGCCTCCACTTT.